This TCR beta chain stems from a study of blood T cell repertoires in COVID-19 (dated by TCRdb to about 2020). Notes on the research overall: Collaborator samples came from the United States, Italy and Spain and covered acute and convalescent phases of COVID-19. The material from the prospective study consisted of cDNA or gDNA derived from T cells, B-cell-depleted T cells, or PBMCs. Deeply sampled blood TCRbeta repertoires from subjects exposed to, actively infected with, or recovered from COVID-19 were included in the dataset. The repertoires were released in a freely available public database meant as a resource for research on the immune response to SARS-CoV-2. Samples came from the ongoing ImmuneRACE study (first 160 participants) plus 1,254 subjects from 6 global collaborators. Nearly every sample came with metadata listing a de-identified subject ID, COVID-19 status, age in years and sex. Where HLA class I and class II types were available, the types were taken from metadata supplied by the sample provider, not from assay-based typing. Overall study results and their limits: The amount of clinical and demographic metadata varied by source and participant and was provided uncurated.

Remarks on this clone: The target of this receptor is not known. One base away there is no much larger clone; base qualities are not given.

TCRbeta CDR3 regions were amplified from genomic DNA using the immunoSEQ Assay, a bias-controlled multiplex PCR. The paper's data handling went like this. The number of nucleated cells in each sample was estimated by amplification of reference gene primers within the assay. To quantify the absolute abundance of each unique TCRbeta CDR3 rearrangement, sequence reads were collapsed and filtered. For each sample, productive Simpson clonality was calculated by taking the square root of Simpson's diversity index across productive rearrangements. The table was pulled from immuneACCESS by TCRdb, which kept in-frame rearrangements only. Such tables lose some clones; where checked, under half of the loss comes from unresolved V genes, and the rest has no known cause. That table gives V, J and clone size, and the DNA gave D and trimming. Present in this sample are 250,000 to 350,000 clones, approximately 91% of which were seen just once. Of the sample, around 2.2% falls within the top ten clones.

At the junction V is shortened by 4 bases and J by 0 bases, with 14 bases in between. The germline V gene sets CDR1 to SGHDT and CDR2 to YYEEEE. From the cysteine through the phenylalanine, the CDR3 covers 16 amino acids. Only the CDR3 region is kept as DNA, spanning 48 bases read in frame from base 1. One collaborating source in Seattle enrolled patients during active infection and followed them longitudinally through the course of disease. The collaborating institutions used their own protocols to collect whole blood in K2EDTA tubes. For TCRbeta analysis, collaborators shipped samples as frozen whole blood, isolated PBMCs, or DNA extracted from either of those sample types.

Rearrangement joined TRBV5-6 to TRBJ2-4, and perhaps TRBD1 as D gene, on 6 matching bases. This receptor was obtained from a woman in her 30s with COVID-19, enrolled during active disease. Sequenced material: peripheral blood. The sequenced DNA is TGTGCCAGCAGCCTACGGGACACCCTAGCCAAAAACATTCAGTACTTC. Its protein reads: CASSLRDTLAKNIQYF.